The rows below give T cell receptor beta chains drawn from one sample of a study of blood T cell repertoires in COVID-19. The repertoire was sequenced with immunoSEQ multiplex PCR; TCRdb's copy has only in-frame clones and lacks some. The sample lists some 250,000 clones, 80% to 90% occurring once. The material sequenced was PBMCs or T cells enriched from blood (not recorded which). The receptor set was obtained from a woman in her forties or fifties who had recovered from COVID-19. CDR3s include the opening cysteine and the closing phenylalanine or tryptophan. The D gene is left open where the match is weak. Only some rows state a clone size, as once, few, many or a class for expanded clones.

abundance,d_gene,j_gene,v_gene,CDR3nt,CDR3aa
once,TRBD2,TRBJ2-1,TRBV11-2,TGTGCCAGCAGCTTTGGACTAGCGGGAGCTCAGATTGAGCAGTTCTTC,CASSFGLAGAQIEQFF
NA,TRBD1,TRBJ1-4,TRBV7-6,TGTGCCAGCAGCTTAGCCTTAAGGACAGGGTCAAATGAAAAACTGTTTTTT,CASSLALRTGSNEKLFF
NA,NA,TRBJ2-5,TRBV7-9,TGTGCCAGCAGCCGCCCGGGGGGCTGGGAGACCCAGTACTTC,CASSRPGGWETQYF
once,TRBD1,TRBJ2-7,TRBV13,TGTGCCAGCAGTCCCCGACAGGGGGGACTACCCTACGAGCAGTACTTC,CASSPRQGGLPYEQYF
NA,TRBD2,TRBJ2-3,TRBV19,TGTGCCAGTGCCCATCCCCCGCTAGCGGGAGGCGACACAGATACGCAGTATTTT,CASAHPPLAGGDTDTQYF
few,NA,TRBJ1-2,TRBV28,TGTGCCAGCAGCCAAGAGTCGGGGGGCCGGAACTATGGCTACACCTTC,CASSQESGGRNYGYTF
NA,TRBD2,TRBJ2-5,TRBV5-1,TGCGCCAGCAGCTGGTCCCCTAGCGGCACCCTGGAAGAGACCCAGTACTTC,CASSWSPSGTLEETQYF
NA,NA,TRBJ2-7,TRBV18,TGTGCCAGCTCACCAAGAACCAGGTCGGTCGAGCAGTACTTC,CASSPRTRSVEQYF
NA,NA,TRBJ2-1,TRBV6-5,TGTGCCAGCTTTAACGGGGGTGAGCAGTTCTTC,CASFNGGEQFF
few,NA,TRBJ1-4,TRBV10-3,TGTGCCATCAGGATACAGGGAGATAATGAAAAACTGTTTTTT,CAIRIQGDNEKLFF
NA,NA,TRBJ2-1,TRBV5-4,TGTGCCAGCAGCTCGGGACACAGCCAAAAAGGCTACAATGAGCAGTTCTTC,CASSSGHSQKGYNEQFF
NA,TRBD2,TRBJ2-1,TRBV7-9,TGTGCCAGCAGCTTAGCTAGCGGGAGTAATCTGCATGAGCAGTTCTTC,CASSLASGSNLHEQFF
NA,NA,TRBJ2-1,TRBV29-1,TGCAGCGTGGTCCTTTGGCGGGCGATGAGCTCCTACAATGAGCAGTTCTTC,CSVVLWRAMSSYNEQFF
NA,NA,TRBJ2-1,TRBV11-3,TGTGCCAGCAGCGCCGGCGGGGCATGGGATGAGCAGTTCTTC,CASSAGGAWDEQFF
NA,TRBD2,TRBJ2-2,TRBV5-1,TGCGCCAGCAGCTTCGTAGCGGGAGCCGCCGGGGAGCTGTTTTTT,CASSFVAGAAGELFF
NA,TRBD1,TRBJ1-4,TRBV9,TGTGCCAGCAGCGCCCGGGACAGGGCTGAAAAACTGTTTTTT,CASSARDRAEKLFF
once,TRBD1,TRBJ1-1,TRBV29-1,TGCAGCGTTGAATTGAGGGGGCGGGGCACTGAAGCTTTCTTT,CSVELRGRGTEAFF
NA,NA,TRBJ1-1,TRBV29-1,TGCAGCGTTGCTAGGAACACTGAAGCTTTCTTT,CSVARNTEAFF
NA,NA,TRBJ1-4,TRBV27,TGTGCCAGCAGTTTGTACAGGGAAGATGAAAAACTGTTTTTT,CASSLYREDEKLFF
NA,TRBD2,TRBJ2-4,TRBV4-2,TGTGCCAGCAGCCTCACTAGCGGGAGGGCCTCAGACATTCAGTACTTC,CASSLTSGRASDIQYF
NA,NA,TRBJ1-6,TRBV11-1,TGTGCCAGCAGCTTCTCCAAGAGTTATAATTCACCCCTCCACTTT,CASSFSKSYNSPLHF
NA,NA,TRBJ2-5,TRBV7-2,TGTGCCAGCAGCTTCTCCCAGGTCGAGACCCAGTACTTC,CASSFSQVETQYF
NA,NA,TRBJ2-7,TRBV5-1,TGCGCCAGCAGACCTAGACAGCAATACGAGCAGTACTTC,CASRPRQQYEQYF
NA,TRBD2,TRBJ2-3,TRBV11-3,TGTGCCAGCAGCTTAGGCGGGAGGGCCTGGGGAACAGATACGCAGTATTTT,CASSLGGRAWGTDTQYF
NA,TRBD1,TRBJ2-1,TRBV5-1,TGCGCCAGCAGCACTGATTGGACAGGAGGAAACAATGAGCAGTTCTTC,CASSTDWTGGNNEQFF
NA,NA,TRBJ1-1,TRBV28,TGTGCCAGCAGTTTATATCGGGAATACACTGAAGCTTTCTTT,CASSLYREYTEAFF
few,TRBD1,TRBJ1-6,TRBV27,TGTGCGGTCAGGGACAGAAATAATTCACCCCTCCACTTT,CAVRDRNNSPLHF
NA,NA,TRBJ1-2,TRBV6-6,TGTGCCAGCAGTCGCAAGCCTGCAGGGGCGTCCACTAACTATGGCTACACCTTC,CASSRKPAGASTNYGYTF
NA,TRBD2,TRBJ2-7,TRBV18,TGTGCCAGCTCACCACTAGCGGGGAACTCCTACGAGCAGTACTTC,CASSPLAGNSYEQYF
NA,NA,TRBJ1-2,TRBV5-6,TGTGCCAGCAGCTTGGAAGGGAGGAACTATGGCTACACCTTC,CASSLEGRNYGYTF
NA,NA,TRBJ1-5,TRBV2,TGTGCCAGCAGCCCTCTGTCCGGGAGCAATCAGCCCCAGCATTTT,CASSPLSGSNQPQHF
few,NA,TRBJ2-5,TRBV4-1,TGCGCCAGCAGCCAAGACTATCAAGAGACCCAGTACTTC,CASSQDYQETQYF
NA,NA,TRBJ2-7,TRBV6-5,TGTGCCAGCAGTTACTCTGGCGGGCTCCTCTACGAGCAGTACTTC,CASSYSGGLLYEQYF
NA,TRBD2,TRBJ2-3,TRBV10-3,TGTGCCACAGGACGCGGGAGGGCCGGTTCATCAGATACGCAGTATTTT,CATGRGRAGSSDTQYF
NA,NA,TRBJ1-1,TRBV9,TGTGCCAGCAGCCGCGGGGGTAACACTGAAGCTTTCTTT,CASSRGGNTEAFF
NA,TRBD2,TRBJ2-3,TRBV19,TGTGCCAGTAGTATCAGCCCGCTAGCGGCTAGCACAGATACGCAGTATTTT,CASSISPLAASTDTQYF
NA,NA,TRBJ1-4,TRBV6-5,TGTGCCAGCAGCCCCACAGGGTTGAATGAAAAACTGTTTTTT,CASSPTGLNEKLFF
NA,NA,TRBJ1-2,TRBV28,TGTGCCAGCAGTACCTACAGGGCCACTAACTATGGCTACACCTTC,CASSTYRATNYGYTF
NA,TRBD1,TRBJ2-2,TRBV19,TGTGCCAGTAGTAGAAGGCTACAGGGGGCGCTTCTCGGGGAGCTGTTTTTT,CASSRRLQGALLGELFF
NA,NA,TRBJ2-1,TRBV5-8,TGTGCCAGCAGGGGATCGCCCGGGGGCGGGAGCCTAGCAGAGCAGTTCTTC,CASRGSPGGGSLAEQFF
once,NA,TRBJ1-4,TRBV28,TGTGCCAGCAGCATCTACGACGGGGGAGAAAAACTGTTTTTT,CASSIYDGGEKLFF
few,NA,TRBJ1-2,TRBV28,TGTGCCAGCAGTACGGATAACAGAAAAAACTATGGCTACACCTTC,CASSTDNRKNYGYTF
NA,NA,TRBJ2-5,TRBV7-9,TGTGCCAGCAGCTTAAGTTGGCAGCAAGAGACCCAGTACTTC,CASSLSWQQETQYF
NA,NA,TRBJ1-6,TRBV28,TGTGCCAGCAGCAATACAGGGCTCCCCTCTTATAATTCACCCCTCCACTTT,CASSNTGLPSYNSPLHF
NA,NA,TRBJ1-1,TRBV4-1,TGCGCCAGCAGCCAATCCGACAGTGTGAACACTGAAGCTTTCTTT,CASSQSDSVNTEAFF